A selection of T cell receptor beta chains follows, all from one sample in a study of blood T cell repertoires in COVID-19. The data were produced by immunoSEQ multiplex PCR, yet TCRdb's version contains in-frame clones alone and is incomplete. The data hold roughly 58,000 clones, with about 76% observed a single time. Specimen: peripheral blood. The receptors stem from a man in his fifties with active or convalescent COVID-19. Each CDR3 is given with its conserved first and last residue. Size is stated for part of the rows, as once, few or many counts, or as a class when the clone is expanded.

CASSLGGYYEQYF,few,TRBV5-4,TRBJ2-7
CASSLGVVGGQRPSSVYGYTF,.,TRBV5-1,TRBJ1-2
CASSQDLGGWETQYF,.,TRBV4-2,TRBJ2-5
CATLAGLTDTQYF,.,TRBV10-3,TRBJ2-3
CASSLNSGYEQYF,.,TRBV11-3,TRBJ2-7
CASTPSPDSGYGYTF,.,TRBV19,TRBJ1-2
CASSPPGQRAYNEQFF,.,TRBV18,TRBJ2-1
CASSVGEGVALETQYF,once,TRBV9,TRBJ2-5
CASSLGPREATYEQYF,few,TRBV5-1,TRBJ2-7
CASSFAASLDTQYF,.,TRBV7-9,TRBJ2-3
CASSLARIGTDTQYF,.,TRBV7-2,TRBJ2-3
CASSPRTGGPYNEQFF,.,TRBV11-2,TRBJ2-1
CAWSVRQGVANEKLFF,.,TRBV30,TRBJ1-4
CASSLAPGEGTEAFF,.,TRBV7-8,TRBJ1-1
CASSPSGVKLFF,.,TRBV7-2,TRBJ1-4
CASSLESLYSYNEQFF,.,TRBV7-9,TRBJ2-1
CATSRSYSIGTEAFF,.,TRBV15,TRBJ1-1
CASSEGALDYGYTF,.,TRBV2,TRBJ1-2
CASSLSTSGGVTDTQYF,.,TRBV7-9,TRBJ2-3
CASRASGRSSYEQYF,.,TRBV6-5,TRBJ2-7
CASTLLRKNTEAFF,once,TRBV6-6,TRBJ1-1
CASWSSYNSPLHF,.,TRBV10-2,TRBJ1-6
CAWSVLGDRFLEAFF,few,TRBV30,TRBJ1-1
CSVGKTGTNYGYTF,.,TRBV29-1,TRBJ1-2
CASSRASGGSYEQYF,.,TRBV7-3,TRBJ2-7
CASSLDGRSPLHF,.,TRBV11-2,TRBJ1-6
CASSSDGYTEAFF,.,TRBV6-6,TRBJ1-1
CASSSLTSGGLKYF,few,TRBV19,TRBJ2-5
CASSYSGGQGGNEQFF,once,TRBV6-5,TRBJ2-1
CASRETGTNGYTF,.,TRBV19,TRBJ1-2
CASSLELNPYEQYF,few,TRBV5-1,TRBJ2-7
CAIPQGNYGYTF,.,TRBV2,TRBJ1-2
CASRGGTNNQPQHF,.,TRBV18,TRBJ1-5